These T cell receptor beta chains were read from a single sample in a study of CD8+CD57+ T cells in acquired aplastic anemia. One entry per CDR3 protein, called by TCRdb with MiXCR from the reads. The data contain hundreds of thousands of distinct CDR3 sequences, under 40% of them seen just once; the ten biggest clones take up roughly 0.8%. Specimen: sorted CD4+, CD8+, or CD8+CD57+ T cells (not recorded which) from PBMCs. These receptors all come from a human donor with aplastic anemia. The CDR3 runs from the conserved cysteine through the conserved F or W. D genes are given only for firm matches. Size is stated for part of the rows, as once, few or many counts, or as a class when the clone is expanded.

d_gene,j_gene,abundance,v_gene,CDR3nt,CDR3aa
TRBD1,TRBJ1-2,few,TRBV6-2/TRBV6-3,TGTGCCAGCAGGTACCCCCGGGACAGGGCTCTCGGGGACTATGGCTACACCTTC,CASRYPRDRALGDYGYTF
.,TRBJ2-5,.,TRBV15,TGTGCCACCAGCAGAGAGTTGTCCTCTTCACAGCCCCAGTACTTC,CATSRELSSSQPQYF
.,TRBJ1-1,.,TRBV19,TGTGCCAGTAGTCTTCGGACAGCGGGATATGAAGCTTTCTTT,CASSLRTAGYEAFF
TRBD2,TRBJ2-3,many,TRBV29-1,TGCAGCGTTGGACTAGCGGGAGGGAGGTCAGATACGCAGTATTTT,CSVGLAGGRSDTQYF
.,TRBJ1-4,many,TRBV25-1,TGTGCCAGCAGTGAGGCTGCAACTAATGAAAAACTGTTTTTT,CASSEAATNEKLFF
TRBD1,TRBJ1-2,few,TRBV7-8,TGTGCCAGCAGCCCAGGCGGTAGGACAGGAGATAACTATGGCTACACCTTC,CASSPGGRTGDNYGYTF
TRBD1,TRBJ2-3,.,TRBV12-5,TGTGCTAGTGGGCCTGGACAGGGGGCAATGGGAGATACGCAGTATTTT,CASGPGQGAMGDTQYF
.,TRBJ1-2,many,TRBV25-1,TGTGCCAGCAGTGATGGGTGGGAAGGCTATGGCTACACCTTC,CASSDGWEGYGYTF
.,TRBJ1-6,few,TRBV4-3,TGCGCCAGCAGCCCCGGCCAGGGAAAAAATTCACCCCTCCACTTT,CASSPGQGKNSPLHF
TRBD1,TRBJ1-2,.,TRBV25-1,TGTGCCAGCAGTGCTATCCTACAGGGGTATGGCTACACCTTC,CASSAILQGYGYTF
.,TRBJ1-1,.,TRBV6-1,TGTGCCAGCAGCCTCATGGGTGGGAGGAGCACTGAAGCTTTCTTT,CASSLMGGRSTEAFF
.,TRBJ2-1,few,TRBV2,TGTGCCAGCACCGGAGGTCAGGTGGTATACAATGAGCAGTTCTTC,CASTGGQVVYNEQFF
.,TRBJ1-2,.,TRBV24-1,TGTGCCACGAGTACAGGGACCTACTATGGCTACACCTTC,CATSTGTYYGYTF
.,TRBJ2-7,few,TRBV28,TGTGCCAGCAGCCCCCATGATCAGCAATACGAGCAGTACTTC,CASSPHDQQYEQYF
.,TRBJ1-4,.,TRBV7-9,TGTGCCAGCAGCTTAGCTCAACGGTCAAATGAAAAACTGTTTTTT,CASSLAQRSNEKLFF
.,TRBJ1-1,few,TRBV2,TGTGCCAGCAGGTGGGGGAACACTGAAGCTTTCTTT,CASRWGNTEAFF
TRBD1,TRBJ2-1,few,TRBV10-3,TGTGCCATCAGCGATAACGACAGGGGGGCCTACAATGAGCAGTTCTTC,CAISDNDRGAYNEQFF
.,TRBJ1-2,.,TRBV7-9,TGTGCCAGCAGCTTACCAGGATCTAGTGGCTACGCCTTC,CASSLPGSSGYAF
.,TRBJ1-2,many,TRBV6-1,TGTGCCAGCACTCCCGGAACGGAAGGCTACACCTTC,CASTPGTEGYTF
.,TRBJ1-3,.,TRBV9,TGTGCCAGCAGCGTAGGGGACCCGGAGGACGGAAACACCATATATTTT,CASSVGDPEDGNTIYF
.,TRBJ1-5,many,TRBV7-8,TGTGCCAGCAGCTTAGTTTACAGGATGCAGGCTCAGCCCCAGCATTTT,CASSLVYRMQAQPQHF
.,TRBJ1-1,.,TRBV29-1,TGCAGCGTTGCGATCCGTAAAGATACTGAAGCTTTCTTT,CSVAIRKDTEAFF
.,TRBJ2-7,.,TRBV5-1,TGCGCCAGCAGCTTGGCAGGGAAAGATTCGGGAGAGCAGTACTTC,CASSLAGKDSGEQYF
.,TRBJ1-2,many,TRBV7-6,TGTGCCAGCAACAACAGGGTTTCAAATGGCTACACCTTC,CASNNRVSNGYTF
.,TRBJ2-1,many,TRBV10-2,TGCGCCAGCAGTAAGCAACCAAGTATAGCGCCTGAGCAGTTCTTC,CASSKQPSIAPEQFF
.,TRBJ2-7,.,TRBV5-1,TGCGCCAGCAGCTTGGATGCAAGCAACTACGAGCAGTACTTC,CASSLDASNYEQYF
.,TRBJ2-1,.,TRBV5-6,TGTGCCAGCAGCTTGCAACAGGGGAGGTCCTACAATGAGCAGTTCTTC,CASSLQQGRSYNEQFF
.,TRBJ1-2,.,TRBV25-1,TGTGCCAGTAGGGCAGGGGTTCTAGGAGGCTACACCTTC,CASRAGVLGGYTF
.,TRBJ2-4,.,TRBV30,TGTGCCTGGAGTGGGGGAGGCGCCAAAAACATTCAGTACTTC,CAWSGGGAKNIQYF
TRBD2,TRBJ2-7,.,TRBV12-3/TRBV12-4,TGTGCCAGCAGTTTAGCGGGCCTAGCGGGGGGTTCCTACGAGCAGTACTTC,CASSLAGLAGGSYEQYF
.,TRBJ2-7,.,TRBV5-6,TGTGCCAGCAGCTTGGACAGGGTCGAGCAGTACTTC,CASSLDRVEQYF
TRBD2,TRBJ2-3,few,TRBV20-1,TGCAGTGCTGGGACTAGCGGGGGGGTAGATACGCAGTATTTT,CSAGTSGGVDTQYF
TRBD1,TRBJ1-1,.,TRBV12-5,TGTGCTACCATCACCTCTCAACAGGGGAGCGGTGTTGGCGCTGAAGCTTTCTTT,CATITSQQGSGVGAEAFF
.,TRBJ2-7,many,TRBV20-1,TGCAGTGCTGCAGGGAGCTCCTACGAGCAGTACTTC,CSAAGSSYEQYF
.,TRBJ1-2,.,TRBV7-9,TGTGCCAGCAGCCGGCCCTCTGGAAACACCTTC,CASSRPSGNTF
.,TRBJ2-3,.,TRBV11-2,TGTGCCAGCAGCTCGCTGACAGCCACAGATACGCAGTATTTT,CASSSLTATDTQYF
.,TRBJ2-5,.,TRBV9,TGTGCCAGCAGCCCGATGGGTTCGGGGCCCATCTCCCAGTACTTC,CASSPMGSGPISQYF
.,TRBJ2-7,few,TRBV18,TGTGCCAGCTCACCACAATTCGAGCAGTACTTC,CASSPQFEQYF
.,TRBJ2-4,few,TRBV6-1,TGTGCCAGCAGTGACAGGGTCCAAAACATTCAGTACTTC,CASSDRVQNIQYF
.,TRBJ1-1,many,TRBV15,TGTGCCACCTGGGACCCCGACGGAATGAACACTGAAGCTTTCTTT,CATWDPDGMNTEAFF
.,TRBJ2-3,.,TRBV20-1,TGCAGTGCTAGACAGGGCGGGAATTTGCATACGCAGTATTTT,CSARQGGNLHTQYF
.,TRBJ1-1,few,TRBV19,TGTGCCAGTAGTATAACAGGAGGGGTAACTGAAGCTTTCTTT,CASSITGGVTEAFF
TRBD1,TRBJ2-4,.,TRBV24-1,TGTGCCACCAGTGACGCCTACGAAGGGGGCAGTAACATTCAGTACTTC,CATSDAYEGGSNIQYF
.,TRBJ1-4,many,TRBV15,TGTGCCACCCGGATCGACAGGAATGAAAAACTGTTTTTT,CATRIDRNEKLFF
.,TRBJ2-2,.,TRBV7-9,TGTGCCAGCAGAGCCGTCAGCACCGGGGAGCTGTTTTTT,CASRAVSTGELFF
TRBD1,TRBJ1-1,many,TRBV25-1,TGTGCCAGCAGTGAATATCTCGAGGGGGCCACTGAAGCTTTCTTT,CASSEYLEGATEAFF